A selection of T cell receptor beta chains follows, all from one sample in a study of cytomegalovirus exposure and HLA in healthy donors. The protocol was immunoSEQ multiplex PCR, while the TCRdb copy is restricted to in-frame clones and leaves out a portion. The table includes 150,000 to 200,000 clones, 77% detected once. Sequencing was performed on PBMCs. These receptors were taken from a male donor in good health and CMV-seropositive. CDR3s include the opening cysteine and the closing phenylalanine or tryptophan. The order of the fields is J gene, D gene, clone size, V gene, CDR3 protein, CDR3 DNA. D genes are given only for firm matches. The size of a clone is reported for some rows only, either as once, few or many, or as a class for expanded clones.

TRBJ2-3 TRBD1 once TRBV4-1 CASSQGRTGGTDTQYF TGCGCCAGCAGTCAGGGGCGGACAGGGGGCACAGATACGCAGTATTTT
TRBJ2-1 - - TRBV11-2 CASSLVGGPNSHEFF TGTGCCAGCAGCTTAGTGGGGGGGCCGAATAGTCACGAGTTCTTC
TRBJ1-1 - - TRBV6-5 CASQLTLNTEAFF TGTGCCAGCCAACTTACCCTGAACACTGAAGCTTTCTTT
TRBJ2-7 TRBD1 - TRBV27 CASSWTGNEQYF TGTGCCAGCAGTTGGACAGGGAACGAGCAGTACTTC
TRBJ2-2 TRBD2 many TRBV7-7 CASSPGLAANTGELFF TGTGCTAGCAGCCCGGGACTAGCGGCGAACACCGGGGAGCTGTTTTTT
TRBJ2-2 - few TRBV29-1 CSVEDRGDTGELFF TGCAGCGTTGAAGACAGGGGTGACACCGGGGAGCTGTTTTTT
TRBJ2-5 TRBD2 - TRBV9 CASSASGYGGQETQYF TGTGCCAGCAGCGCCTCAGGGTACGGGGGGCAAGAGACCCAGTACTTC
TRBJ2-1 - - TRBV5-1 CASSADETRFYNEQFF TGCGCCAGCAGCGCAGACGAAACCAGGTTCTACAATGAGCAGTTCTTC
TRBJ1-2 - - TRBV7-9 CASSARQVMGANYGYTF TGTGCCAGCAGCGCGCGACAGGTGATGGGAGCTAACTATGGCTACACCTTC
TRBJ1-2 - - TRBV29-1 CSVAGSVYGYTF TGCAGCGTGGCCGGGTCCGTCTATGGCTACACCTTC
TRBJ2-1 - - TRBV6-1 CASSDLGGVAYNEQFF TGTGCCAGCAGTGACCTGGGCGGGGTCGCCTACAATGAGCAGTTCTTC
TRBJ1-4 TRBD1 - TRBV30 CAWSHRGSTEKLFF TGTGCCTGGAGTCACAGGGGCTCGACTGAAAAACTGTTTTTT
TRBJ2-5 TRBD2 medium-sized TRBV6-5 CASSLERGGSLGTQYF TGTGCCAGCAGTTTAGAGCGGGGGGGAAGCCTCGGGACCCAGTACTTC
TRBJ1-2 - - TRBV6-1 CASGWDISNYGYTF TGTGCCAGCGGTTGGGACATTTCTAACTATGGCTACACCTTC
TRBJ1-4 TRBD1 - TRBV30 CAWRSRPGQGAEKLFF TGTGCCTGGAGGTCTCGCCCGGGACAGGGAGCAGAAAAACTGTTTTTT
TRBJ2-1 - once TRBV30 CAWSRGYNEQFF TGTGCCTGGAGTCGGGGTTACAATGAGCAGTTCTTC
TRBJ2-2 TRBD2 - TRBV7-3 CASSLSGGLGDDGELFF TGTGCCAGCAGCTTATCGGGGGGGCTTGGAGACGACGGGGAGCTGTTTTTT
TRBJ2-7 TRBD1 - TRBV19 CASSLGTGGYEQYF TGTGCCAGTAGTCTCGGGACAGGGGGCTACGAGCAGTACTTC
TRBJ1-1 - - TRBV5-4 CASSLLTGNTEAFF TGTGCCAGCAGCCTACTGACAGGGAACACTGAAGCTTTCTTT
TRBJ2-5 - once TRBV29-1 CSVVSRGAGETQYF TGCAGCGTTGTCTCCAGGGGCGCGGGAGAGACCCAGTACTTC
TRBJ1-2 TRBD1 - TRBV4-1 CASRPIDRGDGYTF TGCGCCAGCAGACCAATAGACAGGGGCGATGGCTACACCTTC
TRBJ2-3 TRBD2 few TRBV5-1 CASSLFASSGGPDTQYF TGCGCCAGCAGCTTGTTTGCGTCTAGCGGGGGCCCAGATACGCAGTATTTT
TRBJ1-2 - - TRBV20-1 CSARGDYGYTF TGCAGTGCTAGGGGAGATTATGGCTACACCTTC
TRBJ2-3 - - TRBV18 CASSPRTGTDTQYF TGTGCCAGCTCACCCAGGACTGGGACAGATACGCAGTATTTT
TRBJ1-5 - once TRBV2 CASSQHRFNNQPQHF TGTGCCAGCAGCCAACACAGGTTCAACAATCAGCCCCAGCATTTT
TRBJ2-7 TRBD2 - TRBV29-1 CSVEVRTSGLYEQYF TGCAGCGTTGAGGTCCGGACTAGCGGGTTATACGAGCAGTACTTC
TRBJ2-5 TRBD2 - TRBV5-6 CASSASGGESGTQYF TGTGCCAGCAGCGCTAGCGGGGGGGAGTCAGGGACCCAGTACTTC
TRBJ1-2 TRBD1 - TRBV7-9 CASSLALGRTGDGYTF TGTGCCAGCAGCTTAGCCCTAGGACGGACAGGGGATGGCTACACCTTC
TRBJ2-7 - - TRBV10-3 CAISEFQGGTYEQYF TGTGCCATCAGTGAGTTTCAGGGGGGAACTTACGAGCAGTACTTC
TRBJ2-7 TRBD2 - TRBV6-1 CASSEQSGGAYEQYF TGTGCCAGCAGTGAACAGAGCGGGGGGGCCTACGAGCAGTACTTC
TRBJ1-5 - - TRBV19 CASSMGGRRNQPQHF TGTGCCAGTAGCATGGGGGGGAGACGCAATCAGCCCCAGCATTTT
TRBJ2-1 - - TRBV7-8 CASSSSEGDEQFF TGTGCCAGCAGCTCATCGGAGGGCGATGAGCAGTTCTTC
TRBJ2-4 - - TRBV2 CASSVWEAELAKNIQYF TGTGCCAGCAGTGTATGGGAGGCGGAACTAGCCAAAAACATTCAGTACTTC
TRBJ1-5 - - TRBV27 CASSLLGGGQPQHF TGTGCCAGCAGTTTATTAGGAGGAGGACAGCCCCAGCATTTT
TRBJ1-2 - - TRBV10-1 CASYFRRGSKNGYTF TGCGCCAGTTACTTCCGTAGGGGGTCGAAAAATGGCTACACCTTC
TRBJ2-5 TRBD2 - TRBV4-3 CASSQDAISGVGETQYF TGCGCCAGCAGCCAAGATGCGATTAGCGGGGTTGGAGAGACCCAGTACTTC
TRBJ2-1 TRBD2 - TRBV7-3 CASSSSSGGAFNEQFF TGTGCCAGCAGCTCTTCTAGCGGGGGGGCCTTCAATGAGCAGTTCTTC
TRBJ1-5 - - TRBV19 CASSSTGYQPQHF TGTGCCAGTAGTTCGACAGGATATCAGCCCCAGCATTTT
TRBJ1-2 TRBD1 - TRBV6-1 CASTGDRGLNGYTF TGTGCCAGCACGGGGGACAGGGGGCTTAATGGCTACACCTTC
TRBJ2-7 TRBD1 - TRBV6-6 CASSYATGVPYEQYF TGTGCCAGCAGTTACGCGACAGGGGTCCCCTACGAGCAGTACTTC
TRBJ1-2 TRBD1 - TRBV6-5 CASSPRQGPSGYTF TGTGCCAGCAGCCCCAGACAGGGACCTTCCGGCTACACCTTC
TRBJ2-5 TRBD2 - TRBV19 CASSIETSGGQETQYF TGTGCCAGTAGTATAGAAACTAGCGGGGGCCAAGAGACCCAGTACTTC
TRBJ2-7 - few TRBV7-9 CASSQMEGYEQYF TGTGCCAGCAGCCAAATGGAGGGGTACGAGCAGTACTTC
TRBJ1-5 TRBD1 - TRBV27 CASSYGTGSQPQHF TGTGCCAGCAGTTACGGGACAGGGAGTCAGCCCCAGCATTTT
TRBJ1-1 TRBD1 - TRBV13 CASSLATGRMNTEAFF TGTGCCAGCAGCTTAGCGACAGGGCGGATGAACACTGAAGCTTTCTTT
TRBJ2-7 TRBD2 - TRBV10-1 CASSEWGLADEQYF TGCGCCAGCAGTGAGTGGGGACTAGCCGACGAGCAGTACTTC
TRBJ2-7 - - TRBV4-3 CASSFQGLSYEQYF TGCGCCAGCAGCTTTCAGGGCCTCTCCTACGAGCAGTACTTC
TRBJ2-1 TRBD2 - TRBV28 CASSLGGGEQFF TGTGCCAGCAGTTTGGGGGGGGGTGAGCAGTTCTTC
TRBJ1-1 - - TRBV2 CANTQGPNTEAFF TGTGCCAACACACAGGGTCCGAACACTGAAGCTTTCTTT
TRBJ2-1 TRBD1 - TRBV6-1 CASSAYPGTGNEQFF TGTGCCAGCAGTGCTTATCCCGGGACAGGCAATGAGCAGTTCTTC
TRBJ2-1 - - TRBV5-1 CASSLNPGWNEQFF TGCGCCAGCAGCTTGAATCCAGGGTGGAATGAGCAGTTCTTC
TRBJ2-3 TRBD2 - TRBV9 CASSERGAVDTQYF TGTGCCAGCAGCGAGCGGGGGGCGGTAGATACGCAGTATTTT
TRBJ1-1 - once TRBV5-4 CATRSGESVEAFF TGTGCCACTCGGTCAGGGGAGTCAGTAGAGGCTTTCTTT
TRBJ2-7 TRBD1 - TRBV28 CASSSISGQGYEQYF TGTGCCAGCAGCTCTATCTCGGGACAGGGCTACGAGCAGTACTTC
TRBJ2-7 TRBD1 - TRBV6-5 CASSRQGAREQYF TGTGCCAGCAGTCGACAGGGGGCGCGGGAGCAGTACTTC
TRBJ1-1 - - TRBV7-6 CASSRDRWNTEAFF TGTGCCAGCAGCCGCGACAGGTGGAACACTGAAGCTTTCTTT
TRBJ2-7 - - TRBV18 CASSPAPGQLTYEQYF TGTGCCAGCTCACCTGCCCCAGGGCAGCTCACCTACGAGCAGTACTTC
TRBJ2-5 - - TRBV6-5 CASSTNQETQYF TGTGCCAGCAGTACTAACCAAGAGACCCAGTACTTC
TRBJ2-3 - once TRBV30 CAWRVRGTDTQYF TGTGCCTGGAGGGTCAGGGGAACAGATACGCAGTATTTT